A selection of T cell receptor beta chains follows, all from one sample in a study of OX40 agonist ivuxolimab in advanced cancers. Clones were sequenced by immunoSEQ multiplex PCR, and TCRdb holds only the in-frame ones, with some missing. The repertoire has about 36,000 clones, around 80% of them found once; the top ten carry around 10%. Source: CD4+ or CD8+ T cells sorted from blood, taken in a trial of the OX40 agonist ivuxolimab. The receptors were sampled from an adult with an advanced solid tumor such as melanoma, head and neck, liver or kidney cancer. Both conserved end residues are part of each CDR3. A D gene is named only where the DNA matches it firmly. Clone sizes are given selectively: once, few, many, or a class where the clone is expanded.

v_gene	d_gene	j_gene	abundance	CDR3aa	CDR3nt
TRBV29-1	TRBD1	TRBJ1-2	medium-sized	CSVYDEDRDDYGYTF	TGCAGCGTCTACGATGAGGACAGGGACGACTATGGCTACACCTTC
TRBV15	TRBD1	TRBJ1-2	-	CATSRESTGIYGYTF	TGTGCCACCAGCAGAGAATCGACAGGGATCTATGGCTACACCTTC
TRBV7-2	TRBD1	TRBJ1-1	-	CASSFLSGTGEGTEAFF	TGTGCCAGCAGCTTCTTGAGCGGGACAGGGGAGGGCACTGAAGCTTTCTTT
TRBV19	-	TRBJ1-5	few	CASTDIPGGINQPQHF	TGTGCCAGTACCGACATCCCCGGGGGCATCAATCAGCCCCAGCATTTT
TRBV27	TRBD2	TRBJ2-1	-	CASSLNWLAGGTYSNEQFF	TGTGCCAGCAGTTTAAATTGGCTAGCGGGGGGCACGTACAGCAATGAGCAGTTCTTC
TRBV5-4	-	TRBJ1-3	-	CASSLVQGNTIYF	TGTGCCAGCAGCTTGGTCCAGGGAAACACCATATATTTT
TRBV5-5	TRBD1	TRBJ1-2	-	CASSLVPGQLHYGYTF	TGTGCCAGCAGCTTGGTTCCGGGACAGCTCCACTATGGCTACACCTTC
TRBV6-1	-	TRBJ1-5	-	CASSEGRVGSNQPQHF	TGTGCCAGCAGTGAAGGCAGGGTCGGCAGCAATCAGCCCCAGCATTTT
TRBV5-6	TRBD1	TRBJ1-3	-	CASSDTGTGYSSSGNTIYF	TGTGCCAGCAGCGACACCGGGACAGGGTATTCGAGCTCTGGAAACACCATATATTTT
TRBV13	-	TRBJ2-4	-	CASRGVAKNIQYF	TGTGCCAGCAGAGGGGTAGCCAAAAACATTCAGTACTTC
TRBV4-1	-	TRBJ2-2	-	CASSRLNTGELFF	TGCGCCAGCAGCCGACTTAACACCGGGGAGCTGTTTTTT
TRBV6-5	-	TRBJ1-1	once	CASRNPDRLNTEAFF	TGTGCCAGCAGAAATCCGGACAGACTGAACACTGAAGCTTTCTTT
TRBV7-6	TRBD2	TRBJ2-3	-	CASSLVGGGADTQYF	TGTGCCAGCAGCTTAGTCGGCGGGGGGGCTGATACGCAGTATTTT
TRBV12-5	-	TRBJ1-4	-	CASLAGRGENEKLFF	TGTGCTAGTCTCGCAGGGAGGGGTGAAAATGAAAAACTGTTTTTT
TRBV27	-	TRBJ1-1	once	CASSLQTGWTEAFF	TGTGCCAGCAGTTTACAGACAGGATGGACTGAAGCTTTCTTT
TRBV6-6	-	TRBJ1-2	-	CASKGGGGYTF	TGTGCCAGCAAGGGGGGCGGTGGCTACACCTTC
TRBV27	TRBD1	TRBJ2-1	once	CASSPLVTGQGTNEQFF	TGTGCCAGCAGTCCCCTCGTAACCGGACAGGGGACCAATGAGCAGTTCTTC
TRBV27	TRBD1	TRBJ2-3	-	CASSAQGVTQYF	TGTGCCAGCAGTGCACAGGGGGTGACGCAGTATTTT
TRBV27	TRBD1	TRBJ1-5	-	CASSKQGAAGNQPQHF	TGTGCCAGCAGTAAACAGGGGGCAGCGGGGAATCAGCCCCAGCATTTT
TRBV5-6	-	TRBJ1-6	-	CASSLYPSGDSPLHF	TGTGCCAGCAGCTTGTACCCCTCGGGTGATTCACCCCTCCACTTT
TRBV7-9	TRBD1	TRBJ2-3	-	CASSHRDRRYTQYF	TGTGCCAGCAGCCATAGGGACAGGAGATATACGCAGTATTTT
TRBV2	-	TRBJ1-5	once	CASREDRLNQPQHF	TGTGCCAGCAGGGAAGACAGGTTAAATCAGCCCCAGCATTTT
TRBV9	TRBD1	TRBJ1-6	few	CASSPGTGSSDSPLHF	TGTGCCAGCAGCCCCGGGACAGGGTCATCGGATTCACCCCTCCACTTT
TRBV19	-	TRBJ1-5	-	CASRHLNQPQHF	TGTGCCAGTAGACACCTCAATCAGCCCCAGCATTTT
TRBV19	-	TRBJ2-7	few	CASSIGPATYEQYF	TGTGCCAGTAGTATAGGACCAGCTACCTACGAGCAGTACTTC
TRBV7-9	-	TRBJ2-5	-	CASSLDRFRREETQYF	TGTGCCAGCAGCTTAGACCGATTTCGAAGGGAAGAGACCCAGTACTTC
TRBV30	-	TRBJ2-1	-	CAWSGGRQFF	TGTGCCTGGAGCGGGGGCCGGCAGTTCTTC
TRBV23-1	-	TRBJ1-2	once	CASSHLRSGRGEYYGYTF	TGCGCCAGCAGTCACCTTCGATCTGGGCGGGGAGAGTATTATGGCTACACCTTC
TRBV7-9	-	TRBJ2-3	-	CASSLKGGSTDTQYF	TGTGCCAGCAGCTTAAAAGGGGGGAGCACAGATACGCAGTATTTT
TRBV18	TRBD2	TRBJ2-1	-	CASSLTQAGGNEQFF	TGTGCCAGCTCGCTTACCCAAGCGGGGGGAAATGAGCAGTTCTTC
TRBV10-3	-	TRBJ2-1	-	CAMGGVGKNEQFF	TGTGCCATGGGGGGCGTGGGGAAAAATGAGCAGTTCTTC
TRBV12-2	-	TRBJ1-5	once	CASRSNQPQHF	TGTGCAAGTCGCTCGAATCAGCCCCAGCATTTT
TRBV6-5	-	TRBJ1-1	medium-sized	CASSEAEHTEAFF	TGTGCCAGCAGTGAGGCGGAACACACTGAAGCTTTCTTT
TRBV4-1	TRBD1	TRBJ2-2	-	CASRPGGQGVNTGELFF	TGCGCCAGCAGGCCAGGTGGACAGGGGGTAAACACCGGGGAGCTGTTTTTT
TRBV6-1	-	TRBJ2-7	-	CASSERGGRVGEQYF	TGTGCCAGCAGTGAAAGGGGGGGCAGGGTAGGCGAGCAGTACTTC
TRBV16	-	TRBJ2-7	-	CASSQLGNPDEQYF	TGTGCCAGCAGCCAATTAGGAAACCCGGACGAGCAGTACTTC
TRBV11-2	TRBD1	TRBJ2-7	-	CASSSWTGSYEQYF	TGTGCCAGCAGCTCTTGGACAGGGTCCTACGAGCAGTACTTC
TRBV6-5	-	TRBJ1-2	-	CASRDSNYGYTF	TGTGCCAGCAGGGACAGTAACTATGGCTACACCTTC
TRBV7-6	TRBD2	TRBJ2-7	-	CASSSSGGYEQYF	TGTGCCAGCAGCTCTTCGGGGGGCTACGAGCAGTACTTC
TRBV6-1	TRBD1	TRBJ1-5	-	CASLNGQVSNQPQHF	TGTGCCAGTCTAAATGGACAGGTTAGCAATCAGCCCCAGCATTTT